Listed here are 4 T cell receptor beta chains from one sample, sequenced in a study of cytomegalovirus exposure and HLA in healthy donors. Primers included in the PCR were 60 Vbeta and 13 Jbeta primers. TCRdb keeps only in-frame clones here, not all; method: immunoSEQ multiplex PCR. The sample carries 35,000 to 50,000 clones, 63% recorded once. The sequencing sample was made of PBMCs. Every receptor here comes from a man aged 55 to 70 in good health and CMV-seropositive.

This clone has only one observation. The V and J genes are TRBV29-1 and TRBJ2-1; D is perhaps TRBD2 (6 bases). V was pared by 6 bases and J by 3 bases, with 15 bases between. This CDR3 has 14 amino acids. Germline CDR1 is SQVTM and CDR2 is ANQGSEA. The CDR3 bases are TGCAGCGTGTCCCGTGCCGGGGGCTACAATGAGCAGTTCTTC. It encodes CSVSRAGGYNEQFF.

V gene TRBV15 combines with J gene TRBJ1-3, with D possibly TRBD1 on 5 matching bases. This CDR3 has 17 residues. V lost 3 bases, J lost 0 bases, and 15 bases lay in between. CDR1 and CDR2 (germline): LNHNV, YYDKDF (reference sequence). CDR3 loop: CATSRRDGAHSGNTIYF. The DNA of the CDR3 is TGTGCCACCAGCAGGCGGGACGGGGCCCACTCTGGAAACACCATATATTTT.

The CDR3 DNA is TGTGCCAGCAGCCCCCGCGGCTACGACGAGCAGTACTTC. The encoded protein is CASSPRGYDEQYF. The rearrangement links TRBV5-5 to TRBJ2-7, with no clear D. Trimming removed 4 bases at V and 5 bases at J, with 13 bases between. The CDR3 runs 13 residues. Germline V CDR1 and CDR2: SGHKS, YYEKEE (reference sequence).

The rearrangement joins TRBV28 to TRBJ1-4; D is perhaps TRBD1 (6 bases). Between the trimmed V and J ends, which lost 6 bases and 8 bases, there was a span of 16 bases. The CDR3 has 14 amino acids. Per the germline V gene, CDR1 is MDHEN and CDR2 is SYDVKM. CDR3 sequence: CASSLGGGGEKLFF. Written as DNA, the CDR3 is TGTGCCAGCAGCCTAGGGGGGGGTGGAGAAAAACTGTTTTTT.